This TCR beta chain emerged from a study of cytotoxic CD8 clonotypes in ibrutinib-treated CLL. Study-level background: In all, under twelve patients were relapsed/refractory, fewer than 16 were treatment-naive and 17 to 18 were IGHV unmutated.

The CDR3 consists of 17 residues. The germline gives CDR1 SGHRS, CDR2 YFSETQ. Trimming removed 5 bases from V and 0 bases from J, with 19 bases in between. The assay was immunoSEQ multiplex PCR, and TCRdb's table has in-frame clones only and misses some. The sample holds about 140,000 clones, 65% to 85% seen once. This rearrangement joins TRBV5-1 to TRBJ2-3, with D tentatively TRBD1 (6 bases). This receptor was obtained from a human donor with chronic lymphocytic leukemia. The specimen comprised PBMCs, sampled after 36 months of ibrutinib treatment. The DNA for the CDR3 is TGCGCCAGCAGGTGGACAGCGCCCAGCCCTAGCACAGATACGCAGTATTTT. It translates to CASRWTAPSPSTDTQYF.